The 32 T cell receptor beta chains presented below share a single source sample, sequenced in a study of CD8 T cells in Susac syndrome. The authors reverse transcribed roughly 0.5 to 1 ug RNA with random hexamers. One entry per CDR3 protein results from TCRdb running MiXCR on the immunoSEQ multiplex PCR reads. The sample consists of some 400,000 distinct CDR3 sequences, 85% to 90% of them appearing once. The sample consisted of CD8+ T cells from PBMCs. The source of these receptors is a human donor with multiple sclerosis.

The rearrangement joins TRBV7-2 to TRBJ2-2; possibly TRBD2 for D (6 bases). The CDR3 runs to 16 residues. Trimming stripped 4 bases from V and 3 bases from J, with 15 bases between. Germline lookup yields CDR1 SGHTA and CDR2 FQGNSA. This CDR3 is CASSSDSERDTGELFF. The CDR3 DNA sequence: TGTGCCAGCAGCTCCGACTCCGAGCGGGACACCGGGGAGCTGTTTTTT.

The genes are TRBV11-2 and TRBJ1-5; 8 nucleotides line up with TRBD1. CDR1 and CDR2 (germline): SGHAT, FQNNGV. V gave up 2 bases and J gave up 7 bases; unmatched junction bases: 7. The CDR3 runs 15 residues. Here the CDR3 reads CASSLTGGPGQPQHF. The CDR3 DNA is TGTGCCAGCAGCTTAACAGGGGGACCCGGCCAGCCCCAGCATTTT.

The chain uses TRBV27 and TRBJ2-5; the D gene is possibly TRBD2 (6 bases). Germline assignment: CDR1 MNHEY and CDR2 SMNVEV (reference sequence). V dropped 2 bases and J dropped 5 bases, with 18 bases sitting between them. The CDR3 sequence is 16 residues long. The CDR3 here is CASSLGVGGVGETQYF. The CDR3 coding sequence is TGTGCCAGCAGTTTAGGAGTTGGAGGGGTTGGGGAGACCCAGTACTTC.

The CDR3 here is CASSPGTGGLTGELFF. In DNA, the CDR3 is TGTGCCAGCTCACCCGGGACAGGGGGCCTCACCGGGGAGCTGTTTTTT. The chain couples TRBV18 to TRBJ2-2; 12 bases fit TRBD1. The CDR3 is 16 residues long. The trim removed 3 bases at V and 4 bases at J, leaving 3 bases unmatched. Germline CDR1 and CDR2: KGHSH and LQKENI.

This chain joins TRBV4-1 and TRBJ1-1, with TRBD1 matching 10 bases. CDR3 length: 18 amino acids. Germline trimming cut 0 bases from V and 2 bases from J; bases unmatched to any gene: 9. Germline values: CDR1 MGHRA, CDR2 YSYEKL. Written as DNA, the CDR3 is TGCGCCAGCAGCCAAGATCTGACAGGGGGCGCGAGTAACACTGAAGCTTTCTTT. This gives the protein CASSQDLTGGASNTEAFF.

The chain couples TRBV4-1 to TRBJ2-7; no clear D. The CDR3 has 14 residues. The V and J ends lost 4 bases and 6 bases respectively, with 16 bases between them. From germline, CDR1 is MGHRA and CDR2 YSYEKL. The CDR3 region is CASSPEPLGREQYF. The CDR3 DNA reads TGCGCCAGCAGCCCCGAGCCTTTAGGGCGCGAGCAGTACTTC.

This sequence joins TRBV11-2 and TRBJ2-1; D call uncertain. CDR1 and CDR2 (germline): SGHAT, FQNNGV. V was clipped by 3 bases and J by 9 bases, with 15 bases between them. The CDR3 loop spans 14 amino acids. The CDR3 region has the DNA TGTGCCAGCAGCTTGCCTAGAGGTGATGGTGAGCAGTTCTTC. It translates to CASSLPRGDGEQFF.

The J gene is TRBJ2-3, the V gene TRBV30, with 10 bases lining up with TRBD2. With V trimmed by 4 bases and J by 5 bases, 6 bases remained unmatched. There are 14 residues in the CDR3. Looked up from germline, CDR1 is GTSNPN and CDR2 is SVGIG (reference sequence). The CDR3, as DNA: TGTGCCTGGACTAGCGGGAGCGGTGGAGATACGCAGTATTTT. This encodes CAWTSGSGGDTQYF.

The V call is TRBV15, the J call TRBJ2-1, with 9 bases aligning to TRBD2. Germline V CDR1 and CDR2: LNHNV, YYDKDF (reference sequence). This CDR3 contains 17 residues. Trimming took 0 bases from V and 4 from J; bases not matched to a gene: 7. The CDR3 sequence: CATSRDLMLAGYNEQFF. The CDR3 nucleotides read TGTGCCACCAGCAGAGATCTCATGCTAGCGGGGTACAATGAGCAGTTCTTC.

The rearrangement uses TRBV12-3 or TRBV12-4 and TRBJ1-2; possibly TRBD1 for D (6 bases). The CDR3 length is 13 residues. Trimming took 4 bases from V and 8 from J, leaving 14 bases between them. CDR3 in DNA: TGTGCCAGCAGTTCCGGGGGGGCGGGCGGCTACACCTTC. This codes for CASSSGGAGGYTF.

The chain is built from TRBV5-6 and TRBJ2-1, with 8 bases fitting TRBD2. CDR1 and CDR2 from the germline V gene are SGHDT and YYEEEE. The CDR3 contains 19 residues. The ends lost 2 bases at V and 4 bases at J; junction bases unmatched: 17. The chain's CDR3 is CASSLIRVEAGAGYNEQFF. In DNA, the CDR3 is TGTGCCAGCAGCTTAATCAGAGTCGAAGCGGGAGCGGGATACAATGAGCAGTTCTTC. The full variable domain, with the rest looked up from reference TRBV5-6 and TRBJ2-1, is DAGVTQSPTHLIKTRGQQVTLRCSPKSGHDTVSWYQQALGQGPQFIFQYYEEEERQRGNFPDRFSGHQFPNYSSELNVNALLLGDSALYLCASSLIRVEAGAGYNEQFFGPGTRLTVL.

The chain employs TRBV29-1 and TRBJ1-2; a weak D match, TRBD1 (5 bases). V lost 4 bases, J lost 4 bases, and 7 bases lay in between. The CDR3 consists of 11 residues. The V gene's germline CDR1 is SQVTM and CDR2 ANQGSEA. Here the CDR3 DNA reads TGCAGCGTTGTGGACATCTATGGCTACACCTTC. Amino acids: CSVVDIYGYTF.

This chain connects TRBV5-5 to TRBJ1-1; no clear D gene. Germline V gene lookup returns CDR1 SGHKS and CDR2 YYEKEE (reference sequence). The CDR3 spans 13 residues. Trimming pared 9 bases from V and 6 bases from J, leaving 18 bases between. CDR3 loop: CATTGSQGAEAFF. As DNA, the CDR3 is TGTGCCACGACCGGTAGTCAAGGCGCTGAAGCTTTCTTT.

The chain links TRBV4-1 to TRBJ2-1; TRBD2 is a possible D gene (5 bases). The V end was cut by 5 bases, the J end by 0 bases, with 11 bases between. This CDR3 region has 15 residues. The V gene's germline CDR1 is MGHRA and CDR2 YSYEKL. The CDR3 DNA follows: TGCGCCAGCAGCTTTGTGGGGAGCTCCTACAATGAGCAGTTCTTC. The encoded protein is CASSFVGSSYNEQFF.

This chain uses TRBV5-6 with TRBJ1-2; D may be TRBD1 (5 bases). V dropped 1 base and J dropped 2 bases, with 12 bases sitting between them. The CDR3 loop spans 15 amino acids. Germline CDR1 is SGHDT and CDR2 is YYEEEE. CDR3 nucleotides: TGTGCCAGCAGCTTGCTTACGGGGGAAAACTATGGCTACACCTTC. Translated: CASSLLTGENYGYTF.

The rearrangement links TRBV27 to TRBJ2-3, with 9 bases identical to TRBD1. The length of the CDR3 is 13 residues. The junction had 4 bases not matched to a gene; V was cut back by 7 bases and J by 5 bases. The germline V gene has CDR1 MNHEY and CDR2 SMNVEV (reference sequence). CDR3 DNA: TGTGCCAGCAACAGGGGGCAGGGAGATACGCAGTATTTT. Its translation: CASNRGQGDTQYF.

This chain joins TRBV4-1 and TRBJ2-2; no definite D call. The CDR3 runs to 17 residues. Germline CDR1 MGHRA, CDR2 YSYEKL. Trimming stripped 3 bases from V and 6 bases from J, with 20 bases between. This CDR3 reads CASSHPPDGVRAGELFF. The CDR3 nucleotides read TGCGCCAGCAGCCATCCCCCGGACGGCGTACGCGCCGGGGAGCTGTTTTTT.

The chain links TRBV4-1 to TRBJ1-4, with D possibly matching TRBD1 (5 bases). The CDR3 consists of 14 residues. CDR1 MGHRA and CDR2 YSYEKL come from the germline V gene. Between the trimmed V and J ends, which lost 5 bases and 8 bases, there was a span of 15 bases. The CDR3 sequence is CASSIDSLGEKLFF. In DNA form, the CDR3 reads TGCGCCAGCAGCATAGACAGCTTGGGGGAAAAACTGTTTTTT.

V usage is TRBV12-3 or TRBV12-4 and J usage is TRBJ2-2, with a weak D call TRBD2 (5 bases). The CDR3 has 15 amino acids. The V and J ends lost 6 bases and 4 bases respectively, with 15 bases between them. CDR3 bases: TGTGCCAGCAGCGGGGTGGGAGAGGGCACCGGGGAGCTGTTTTTT. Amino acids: CASSGVGEGTGELFF.

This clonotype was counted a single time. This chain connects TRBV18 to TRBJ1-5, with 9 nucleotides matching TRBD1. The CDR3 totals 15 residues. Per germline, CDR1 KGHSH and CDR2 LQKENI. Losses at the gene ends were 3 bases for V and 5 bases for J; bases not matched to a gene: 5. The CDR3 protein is CASSPWTGDYQPQHF. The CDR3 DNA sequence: TGTGCCAGCTCACCGTGGACAGGGGATTATCAGCCCCAGCATTTT.

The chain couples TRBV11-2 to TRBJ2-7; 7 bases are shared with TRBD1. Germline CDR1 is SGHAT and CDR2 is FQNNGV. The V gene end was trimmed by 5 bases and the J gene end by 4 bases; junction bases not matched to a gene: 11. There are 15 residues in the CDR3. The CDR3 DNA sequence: TGTGCCAGCAGCGTACGGACCGGGACAGTATACGAGCAGTACTTC. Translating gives CASSVRTGTVYEQYF.

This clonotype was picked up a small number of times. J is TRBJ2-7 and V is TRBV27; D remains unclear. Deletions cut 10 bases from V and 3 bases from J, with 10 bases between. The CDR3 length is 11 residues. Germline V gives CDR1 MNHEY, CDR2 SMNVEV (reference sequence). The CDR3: CATAVGYEQYF. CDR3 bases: TGTGCCACAGCAGTGGGCTACGAGCAGTACTTC.

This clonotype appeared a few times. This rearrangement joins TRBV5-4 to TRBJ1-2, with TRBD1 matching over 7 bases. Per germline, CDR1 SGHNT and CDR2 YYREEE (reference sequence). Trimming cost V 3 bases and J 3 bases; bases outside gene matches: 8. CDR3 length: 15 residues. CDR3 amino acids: CASSSTGQLYYGYTF. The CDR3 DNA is TGTGCCAGCAGCTCAACGGGACAGCTTTACTATGGCTACACCTTC.

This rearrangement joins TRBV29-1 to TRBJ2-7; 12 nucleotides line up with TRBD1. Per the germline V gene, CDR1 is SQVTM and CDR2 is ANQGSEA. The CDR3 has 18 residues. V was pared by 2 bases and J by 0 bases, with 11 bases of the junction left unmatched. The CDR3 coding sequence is TGCAGCGTTGAAATTTGGGGACAGGGGGCGCCGGGCTCCTACGAGCAGTACTTC. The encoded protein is CSVEIWGQGAPGSYEQYF.

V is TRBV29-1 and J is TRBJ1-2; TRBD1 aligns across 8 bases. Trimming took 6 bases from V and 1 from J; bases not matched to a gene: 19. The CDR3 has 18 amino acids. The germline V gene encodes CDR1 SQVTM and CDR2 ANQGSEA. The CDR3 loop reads CSVAFGDRTRKVNYGYTF. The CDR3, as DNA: TGCAGCGTCGCGTTTGGGGACAGGACCCGAAAAGTTAACTATGGCTACACCTTC.

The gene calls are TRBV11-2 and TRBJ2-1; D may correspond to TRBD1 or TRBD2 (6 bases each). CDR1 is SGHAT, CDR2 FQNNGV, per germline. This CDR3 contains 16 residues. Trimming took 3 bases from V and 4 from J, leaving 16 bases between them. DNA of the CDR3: TGTGCCAGCAGCTTCCCCGCGGAGGGGGTATACAATGAGCAGTTCTTC. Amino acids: CASSFPAEGVYNEQFF.

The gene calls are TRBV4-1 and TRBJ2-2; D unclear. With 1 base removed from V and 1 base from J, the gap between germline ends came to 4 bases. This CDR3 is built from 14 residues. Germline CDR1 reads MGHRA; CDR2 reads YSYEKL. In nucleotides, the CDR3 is TGCGCCAGCAGCCAAGGTCAGAACACCGGGGAGCTGTTTTTT. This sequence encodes CASSQGQNTGELFF.

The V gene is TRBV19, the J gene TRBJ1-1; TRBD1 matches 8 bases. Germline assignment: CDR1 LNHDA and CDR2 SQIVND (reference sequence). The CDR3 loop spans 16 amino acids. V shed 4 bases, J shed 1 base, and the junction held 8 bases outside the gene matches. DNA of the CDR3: TGTGCCAGTAGTACGGACAGGGAAAGAGAGAACACTGAAGCTTTCTTT. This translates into CASSTDRERENTEAFF.

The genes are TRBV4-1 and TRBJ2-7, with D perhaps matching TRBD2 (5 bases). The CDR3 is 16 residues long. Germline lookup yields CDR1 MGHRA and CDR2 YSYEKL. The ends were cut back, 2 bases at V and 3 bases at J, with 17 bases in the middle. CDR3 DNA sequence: TGCGCCAGCAGCCAACTAGAGACCAGCGGCAACTACGAGCAGTACTTC. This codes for CASSQLETSGNYEQYF.

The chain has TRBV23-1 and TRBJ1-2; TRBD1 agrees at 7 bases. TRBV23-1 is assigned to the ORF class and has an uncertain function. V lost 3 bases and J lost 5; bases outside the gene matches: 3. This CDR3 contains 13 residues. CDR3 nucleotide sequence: TGCGCCAGCAGTCAGACAGGGCCTTATGGCTACACCTTC. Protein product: CASSQTGPYGYTF.

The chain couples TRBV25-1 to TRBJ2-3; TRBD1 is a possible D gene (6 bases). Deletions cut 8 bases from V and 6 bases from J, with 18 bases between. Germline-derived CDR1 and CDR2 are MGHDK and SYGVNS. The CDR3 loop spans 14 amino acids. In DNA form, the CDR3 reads TGTGCCAGCCGAGGACAGACCCTTTTGGATACGCAGTATTTT. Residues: CASRGQTLLDTQYF.

CDR3 loop: CASSPWDRGLPGANVLTF. CDR3 coding DNA: TGTGCCAGCTCACCATGGGACAGGGGGCTCCCCGGGGCCAACGTCCTGACTTTC. This rearrangement joins TRBV18 to TRBJ2-6; 12 bases fit TRBD1. This CDR3 region has 18 residues. With V trimmed by 2 bases and J by 4 bases, 6 bases remained unmatched. From germline, CDR1 is KGHSH and CDR2 LQKENI.